These T cell receptor beta chains were read from a single sample in a study of blood T cell repertoires in COVID-19. This table comes from immunoSEQ multiplex PCR, and its TCRdb copy is limited to in-frame clones, with some not included. The sample has roughly 100,000 clones; about 82% are singletons. The sequenced sample was peripheral blood. The receptors derive from a human donor in a cohort sampled during active COVID-19. CDR3s include the opening cysteine and the closing phenylalanine or tryptophan. The D gene is left open where the match is weak. The size field is filled for only some rows; it gives once, few, many or a size class.

abundance: NA; v_gene: TRBV25-1; d_gene: NA; j_gene: TRBJ2-3; CDR3aa: CASSEMRWEDTDTQYF; CDR3nt: TGTGCCAGCAGTGAAATGAGGTGGGAGGACACAGATACGCAGTATTTT
abundance: few; v_gene: TRBV24-1; d_gene: NA; j_gene: TRBJ2-3; CDR3aa: CATSDSGSTGTDTQYF; CDR3nt: TGTGCCACCAGTGATTCGGGGTCGACTGGCACAGATACGCAGTATTTT
abundance: NA; v_gene: TRBV7-9; d_gene: NA; j_gene: TRBJ2-5; CDR3aa: CASSFVSQGQTQYF; CDR3nt: TGTGCCAGCAGCTTTGTTTCACAGGGACAGACCCAGTACTTC
abundance: NA; v_gene: TRBV29-1; d_gene: TRBD2; j_gene: TRBJ2-4; CDR3aa: CSVRGGAKNIQYF; CDR3nt: TGCAGCGTCCGGGGGGGAGCCAAAAACATTCAGTACTTC
abundance: NA; v_gene: TRBV4-1; d_gene: NA; j_gene: TRBJ1-1; CDR3aa: CASSQFRLRGTEAFF; CDR3nt: TGCGCCAGCAGCCAATTTCGGCTCCGGGGCACTGAAGCTTTCTTT
abundance: NA; v_gene: TRBV21-1; d_gene: NA; j_gene: TRBJ2-4; CDR3aa: CASYRTGGLAKNIQYF; CDR3nt: TGTGCCAGTTACCGGACAGGGGGCCTAGCCAAAAACATTCAGTACTTC
abundance: NA; v_gene: TRBV28; d_gene: TRBD1; j_gene: TRBJ1-5; CDR3aa: CASSLGQGLGQPQHF; CDR3nt: TGTGCCAGCAGCCTGGGACAGGGTCTTGGCCAGCCCCAGCATTTT
abundance: once; v_gene: TRBV7-8; d_gene: NA; j_gene: TRBJ2-5; CDR3aa: CASRAPAYQETQYF; CDR3nt: TGTGCCAGCAGAGCCCCCGCGTATCAAGAGACCCAGTACTTC
abundance: NA; v_gene: TRBV28; d_gene: NA; j_gene: TRBJ1-3; CDR3aa: CASSLPTGNTIYF; CDR3nt: TGTGCCAGCAGTCTACCAACCGGAAACACCATATATTTT
abundance: NA; v_gene: TRBV28; d_gene: NA; j_gene: TRBJ2-5; CDR3aa: CASSHPLVEQETQYF; CDR3nt: TGTGCCAGCAGTCACCCCCTGGTGGAGCAAGAGACCCAGTACTTC
abundance: NA; v_gene: TRBV28; d_gene: TRBD2; j_gene: TRBJ2-3; CDR3aa: CASSTSGRAAGRTDTQYF; CDR3nt: TGTGCCAGCAGTACTAGCGGGAGGGCCGCGGGCCGCACAGATACGCAGTATTTT
abundance: NA; v_gene: TRBV28; d_gene: TRBD2; j_gene: TRBJ2-7; CDR3aa: CASSSPGKTGGSYEQYF; CDR3nt: TGTGCCAGCAGTTCCCCCGGCAAAACGGGAGGCTCCTACGAGCAGTACTTC
abundance: NA; v_gene: TRBV6-5; d_gene: TRBD2; j_gene: TRBJ2-1; CDR3aa: CASSGTSEHNEQFF; CDR3nt: TGTGCCAGCAGCGGGACTAGCGAGCACAATGAGCAGTTCTTC
abundance: once; v_gene: TRBV27; d_gene: NA; j_gene: TRBJ2-7; CDR3aa: CASSDPGSYEQYF; CDR3nt: TGTGCCAGCAGTGACCCAGGTTCCTACGAGCAGTACTTC
abundance: NA; v_gene: TRBV10-3; d_gene: TRBD1; j_gene: TRBJ2-5; CDR3aa: CAISGYQGADETQYF; CDR3nt: TGTGCCATCAGCGGGTACCAGGGGGCTGATGAGACCCAGTACTTC
abundance: NA; v_gene: TRBV5-4; d_gene: NA; j_gene: TRBJ2-2; CDR3aa: CASSIQGNTGELFF; CDR3nt: TGTGCCAGCAGCATCCAGGGTAACACCGGGGAGCTGTTTTTT
abundance: NA; v_gene: TRBV7-9; d_gene: NA; j_gene: TRBJ1-2; CDR3aa: CAGRTIRGYTF; CDR3nt: TGTGCCGGGAGGACTATCCGAGGCTACACCTTC
abundance: NA; v_gene: TRBV28; d_gene: NA; j_gene: TRBJ1-1; CDR3aa: CASRNQASRSEAFF; CDR3nt: TGTGCCAGCAGAAACCAAGCAAGTCGCTCTGAAGCTTTCTTT
abundance: NA; v_gene: TRBV10-3; d_gene: NA; j_gene: TRBJ2-3; CDR3aa: CAISRGRSTDTQYF; CDR3nt: TGTGCCATCAGCCGGGGTAGGAGCACAGATACGCAGTATTTT
abundance: NA; v_gene: TRBV18; d_gene: TRBD1; j_gene: TRBJ2-3; CDR3aa: CASSQTGLYDTQYF; CDR3nt: TGTGCCAGCTCCCAGACAGGGCTTTATGATACGCAGTATTTT
abundance: NA; v_gene: TRBV7-9; d_gene: TRBD2; j_gene: TRBJ2-7; CDR3aa: CASSLLLAGGPYEQYF; CDR3nt: TGTGCCAGCAGCTTACTACTAGCGGGAGGGCCCTACGAGCAGTACTTC
abundance: NA; v_gene: TRBV5-4; d_gene: NA; j_gene: TRBJ1-2; CDR3aa: CASSPGLNYGYTF; CDR3nt: TGTGCCAGCAGCCCGGGACTAAACTATGGCTACACCTTC
abundance: NA; v_gene: TRBV6-2/TRBV6-3; d_gene: TRBD1; j_gene: TRBJ1-4; CDR3aa: CASSGRQGWRKKLFF; CDR3nt: TGTGCCAGCAGTGGGAGACAGGGTTGGAGGAAAAAACTGTTTTTT
abundance: NA; v_gene: TRBV5-1; d_gene: TRBD2; j_gene: TRBJ2-3; CDR3aa: CASSSGLGGGSDTQYF; CDR3nt: TGCGCCAGCAGCTCGGGCCTCGGGGGGGGGTCAGATACGCAGTATTTT
abundance: NA; v_gene: TRBV28; d_gene: TRBD2; j_gene: TRBJ2-7; CDR3aa: CASSGGGTYEQYF; CDR3nt: TGTGCCAGCAGCGGCGGGGGGACCTACGAGCAGTACTTC
abundance: once; v_gene: TRBV20-1; d_gene: NA; j_gene: TRBJ1-2; CDR3aa: CSAWLLYGYTF; CDR3nt: TGCAGTGCTTGGCTCCTTTATGGCTACACCTTC
abundance: NA; v_gene: TRBV21-1; d_gene: NA; j_gene: TRBJ1-3; CDR3aa: CASSKEGRDSDQSSGNTIYF; CDR3nt: TGTGCCAGCAGCAAAGAAGGCAGGGACAGCGACCAGAGCTCTGGAAACACCATATATTTT
abundance: few; v_gene: TRBV10-2; d_gene: NA; j_gene: TRBJ2-1; CDR3aa: CASSETSVNEQFF; CDR3nt: TGCGCCAGCAGTGAAACTAGTGTGAATGAGCAGTTCTTC
abundance: NA; v_gene: TRBV30; d_gene: NA; j_gene: TRBJ2-2; CDR3aa: CAWSRETGELFF; CDR3nt: TGTGCCTGGAGTAGGGAGACCGGGGAGCTGTTTTTT
abundance: once; v_gene: TRBV24-1; d_gene: NA; j_gene: TRBJ2-1; CDR3aa: CATSDFDLASRDNEQFF; CDR3nt: TGTGCCACCAGTGATTTTGACCTGGCTAGCCGAGACAATGAGCAGTTCTTC
abundance: NA; v_gene: TRBV9; d_gene: TRBD1; j_gene: TRBJ2-3; CDR3aa: CASSVGGQGRTDTQYF; CDR3nt: TGTGCCAGCAGCGTAGGGGGACAGGGGCGCACAGATACGCAGTATTTT
abundance: NA; v_gene: TRBV15; d_gene: NA; j_gene: TRBJ1-2; CDR3aa: CATSRERGGPRGYTF; CDR3nt: TGTGCCACCAGCAGAGAGAGGGGGGGGCCTCGTGGCTACACCTTC
abundance: NA; v_gene: TRBV6-5; d_gene: TRBD1; j_gene: TRBJ2-7; CDR3aa: CASSYGTVAYEQYF; CDR3nt: TGTGCCAGCAGTTACGGGACAGTCGCCTACGAGCAGTACTTC
abundance: NA; v_gene: TRBV27; d_gene: TRBD2; j_gene: TRBJ2-1; CDR3aa: CASSLSGLAGGDNEQFF; CDR3nt: TGTGCCAGCAGTTTATCTGGACTAGCGGGTGGCGACAATGAGCAGTTCTTC
abundance: NA; v_gene: TRBV29-1; d_gene: NA; j_gene: TRBJ1-4; CDR3aa: CSVERNTGSTNEKLFF; CDR3nt: TGCAGCGTGGAAAGGAACACAGGGTCCACTAATGAAAAACTGTTTTTT
abundance: NA; v_gene: TRBV9; d_gene: NA; j_gene: TRBJ2-7; CDR3aa: CASSPGTGIYEQYF; CDR3nt: TGTGCCAGCAGCCCCGGGACTGGAATCTACGAGCAGTACTTC
abundance: NA; v_gene: TRBV7-2; d_gene: NA; j_gene: TRBJ1-4; CDR3aa: CASSADRINEKLFF; CDR3nt: TGTGCCAGCAGCGCCGACAGAATAAATGAAAAACTGTTTTTT
abundance: NA; v_gene: TRBV5-8; d_gene: NA; j_gene: TRBJ1-5; CDR3aa: CASSFTWQGLEPQHF; CDR3nt: TGTGCCAGCAGCTTTACCTGGCAGGGTTTGGAGCCCCAGCATTTT